This T cell receptor beta chain was profiled in a study of blood T cell repertoires in COVID-19. Authors' data handling: Estimated nucleated cell counts came from reference gene primer amplification. Profiled with immunoSEQ multiplex PCR; TCRdb holds only in-frame clones, not every one. The V and J calls and the clone size are those of that table, but D and trimming were determined from the DNA. Among 400,000 to 450,000 clones listed, around 91% were seen once. Germline-derived CDR1 and CDR2 are MDHEN and SYDVKM. There are 12 residues in the CDR3. Losses at the gene ends were 6 bases for V and 4 bases for J; bases not matched to a gene: 1.

Sequenced input: PBMCs or T cells enriched from blood (not recorded which). This rearrangement joins TRBV28 to TRBJ1-2; 8 nucleotides match TRBD1. The receptor comes from a man aged 18 to 29 who had recovered from COVID-19. CDR3 DNA sequence: TGTGCCAGCAGAACAGGGGGCTATGGCTACACCTTC. Protein sequence: CASRTGGYGYTF.